Listed below are T cell receptor beta chains from one sample, sequenced in a study of blood T cell repertoires in COVID-19. Sequenced by immunoSEQ multiplex PCR; TCRdb stores in-frame clones only, minus some. This sample has 99,000 or so clones, with about four fifths found just once. Sequenced material: peripheral blood. The receptors originated from a woman aged 70 to 79 with acute or convalescent COVID-19. Both conserved end residues are part of each CDR3. The order of the fields is V gene, clone size, D gene, J gene, CDR3 DNA, CDR3 protein. D genes are given only for firm matches. Clone size is stated in some rows and not others, as once, few, many or a class when expanded.

v_call: TRBV11-3; clone_size: NA; d_call: TRBD1; j_call: TRBJ2-3; cdr3_nt: TGTGCCAGCAGCTTAGCACAGGGGAACACAGATACGCAGTATTTT; cdr3_aa: CASSLAQGNTDTQYF
v_call: TRBV27; clone_size: NA; d_call: NA; j_call: TRBJ1-2; cdr3_nt: TGTGCCAGCAGTCTCAGGGTGGGGTATGGCTACACCTTC; cdr3_aa: CASSLRVGYGYTF
v_call: TRBV30; clone_size: once; d_call: TRBD2; j_call: TRBJ2-7; cdr3_nt: TGTGCCTGGAGTCCTAGCGGGAGTTGGGAGCAGTACTTC; cdr3_aa: CAWSPSGSWEQYF
v_call: TRBV9; clone_size: NA; d_call: TRBD1; j_call: TRBJ2-5; cdr3_nt: TGTGCCAGCAGCGTAAACTACGGACAGGGCGGAGAGACCCAGTACTTC; cdr3_aa: CASSVNYGQGGETQYF
v_call: TRBV29-1; clone_size: once; d_call: TRBD1; j_call: TRBJ1-1; cdr3_nt: TGCAGCGCAACGACAGGGGGAATGAACACTGAAGCTTTCTTT; cdr3_aa: CSATTGGMNTEAFF
v_call: TRBV30; clone_size: NA; d_call: TRBD1; j_call: TRBJ1-5; cdr3_nt: TGTGCCTGGAGCGGGGGACAGGGGCGGCATCAGCCCCAGCATTTT; cdr3_aa: CAWSGGQGRHQPQHF
v_call: TRBV7-2; clone_size: NA; d_call: TRBD1; j_call: TRBJ2-5; cdr3_nt: TGTGCCAGCAGCTGGGACAGGGGGAGAGAGACCCAGTACTTC; cdr3_aa: CASSWDRGRETQYF
v_call: TRBV30; clone_size: few; d_call: TRBD1; j_call: TRBJ1-1; cdr3_nt: TGTGCCTGGAGTGGGGGGACAGGAGATATGAACACTGAAGCTTTCTTT; cdr3_aa: CAWSGGTGDMNTEAFF
v_call: TRBV7-9; clone_size: NA; d_call: TRBD2; j_call: TRBJ2-7; cdr3_nt: TGTGCCAGCAGCTTAGGAGCGGGGGGGGCCGAAGGCGAGCAGTACTTC; cdr3_aa: CASSLGAGGAEGEQYF
v_call: TRBV27; clone_size: few; d_call: TRBD1; j_call: TRBJ1-1; cdr3_nt: TGTGCCAGCAGTGCCGGACAGGGTGAAGCTTTCTTT; cdr3_aa: CASSAGQGEAFF
v_call: TRBV5-1; clone_size: NA; d_call: NA; j_call: TRBJ2-3; cdr3_nt: TGCGCCAGCAGCTCCACAGGGCAAACATACACAGATACGCAGTATTTT; cdr3_aa: CASSSTGQTYTDTQYF
v_call: TRBV6-2/TRBV6-3; clone_size: few; d_call: NA; j_call: TRBJ1-5; cdr3_nt: TGTGCCAGCAGTTATCCTGGCGGTGTCAATCAGCCCCAGCATTTT; cdr3_aa: CASSYPGGVNQPQHF
v_call: TRBV6-5; clone_size: NA; d_call: NA; j_call: TRBJ2-7; cdr3_nt: TGTGCCAGCAGCCAAGCCCGATTCTCCTACGAGCAGTACTTC; cdr3_aa: CASSQARFSYEQYF
v_call: TRBV4-1; clone_size: NA; d_call: TRBD1; j_call: TRBJ1-1; cdr3_nt: TGCGCCAGCAGCGGGCGGAGGACAGGGGGCAGCAACACTGAAGCTTTCTTT; cdr3_aa: CASSGRRTGGSNTEAFF
v_call: TRBV6-2/TRBV6-3; clone_size: NA; d_call: TRBD1; j_call: TRBJ2-5; cdr3_nt: TGTGCCAGCAGCCGGGACAGGGACATAGAGACCCAGTACTTC; cdr3_aa: CASSRDRDIETQYF
v_call: TRBV2; clone_size: once; d_call: NA; j_call: TRBJ1-6; cdr3_nt: TGTGCCAGCGCCGTCACAGGGAGATCACCCCTCCACTTT; cdr3_aa: CASAVTGRSPLHF
v_call: TRBV28; clone_size: NA; d_call: TRBD1; j_call: TRBJ1-5; cdr3_nt: TGTGCCAGCAGCCGGGACAGGGATGGCAATCAGCCCCAGCATTTT; cdr3_aa: CASSRDRDGNQPQHF
v_call: TRBV30; clone_size: NA; d_call: TRBD2; j_call: TRBJ2-1; cdr3_nt: TGTGCCTGGAGTGTCAGTAGCGGGGGGTACAATGAGCAGTTCTTC; cdr3_aa: CAWSVSSGGYNEQFF
v_call: TRBV28; clone_size: NA; d_call: NA; j_call: TRBJ1-2; cdr3_nt: TGTGCCAGCAGTTTACAGGGGTTCTCTGGCTACACCTTC; cdr3_aa: CASSLQGFSGYTF
v_call: TRBV30; clone_size: once; d_call: NA; j_call: TRBJ2-7; cdr3_nt: TGTGCCTGGAGCTTGGGGGGTGGGCCCCCCTACGAGCAGTACTTC; cdr3_aa: CAWSLGGGPPYEQYF
v_call: TRBV9; clone_size: NA; d_call: NA; j_call: TRBJ1-1; cdr3_nt: TGTGCCAGCAGCCCCCCGACGGTTGGAGACACTGAAGCTTTCTTT; cdr3_aa: CASSPPTVGDTEAFF
v_call: TRBV12-5; clone_size: NA; d_call: NA; j_call: TRBJ2-1; cdr3_nt: TGTGCTAGTGGTTTGCTCGGAGCGGGCTCCTACAATGAGCAGTTCTTC; cdr3_aa: CASGLLGAGSYNEQFF
v_call: TRBV4-3; clone_size: NA; d_call: NA; j_call: TRBJ1-1; cdr3_nt: TGCGCCAGCAGCCAAGCCCGAGGGAGGGCTGAAGCTTTCTTT; cdr3_aa: CASSQARGRAEAFF
v_call: TRBV10-1; clone_size: NA; d_call: TRBD1; j_call: TRBJ2-1; cdr3_nt: TGCGCCAGCAGCGCCGCAGGGACAGGGGTCGATGAGCAGTTCTTC; cdr3_aa: CASSAAGTGVDEQFF
v_call: TRBV7-9; clone_size: NA; d_call: TRBD2; j_call: TRBJ2-3; cdr3_nt: TGTGCCAGCAGCTTAACACCGGGACTAGCGGGGGATGGCACAGATACGCAGTATTTT; cdr3_aa: CASSLTPGLAGDGTDTQYF
v_call: TRBV5-1; clone_size: NA; d_call: NA; j_call: TRBJ2-1; cdr3_nt: TGCGCCAGCAGCGGCACAGGGTTGGATGAGCAGTTCTTC; cdr3_aa: CASSGTGLDEQFF
v_call: TRBV7-9; clone_size: NA; d_call: NA; j_call: TRBJ2-4; cdr3_nt: TGTGCCAGCAGCTTACGCGGGGACATTCAGTACTTC; cdr3_aa: CASSLRGDIQYF
v_call: TRBV3-1/TRBV3-2; clone_size: NA; d_call: TRBD1; j_call: TRBJ2-7; cdr3_nt: TGTGCCAGCAGTGCCGGGACAGGATCCTACGAGCAGTACTTC; cdr3_aa: CASSAGTGSYEQYF
v_call: TRBV7-9; clone_size: NA; d_call: NA; j_call: TRBJ2-2; cdr3_nt: TGTGCCAGCACACCATATGAGGATACCGGGGAGCTGTTTTTT; cdr3_aa: CASTPYEDTGELFF
v_call: TRBV9; clone_size: NA; d_call: TRBD1; j_call: TRBJ1-3; cdr3_nt: TGTGCCAGCAGCGCCAAAACAGGGGACTCTGGAAACACCATATATTTT; cdr3_aa: CASSAKTGDSGNTIYF
v_call: TRBV18; clone_size: NA; d_call: TRBD1; j_call: TRBJ1-1; cdr3_nt: TGTGCCAGCTCACCGGGACAGGGGTTAAATGAAGCTTTCTTT; cdr3_aa: CASSPGQGLNEAFF
v_call: TRBV9; clone_size: NA; d_call: TRBD1; j_call: TRBJ1-6; cdr3_nt: TGTGCCAGCAGGAACGGACAGGGGAATTCACCCCTCCACTTT; cdr3_aa: CASRNGQGNSPLHF
v_call: TRBV5-1; clone_size: NA; d_call: TRBD1; j_call: TRBJ2-1; cdr3_nt: TGCGCCAGCAGCCCAACTGGACAGGGCCACAATGAGCACTTCTTC; cdr3_aa: CASSPTGQGHNEHFF
v_call: TRBV7-2; clone_size: NA; d_call: NA; j_call: TRBJ2-3; cdr3_nt: TGTGCCAGCAGCCCAGACACAGATACGCAGTATTTT; cdr3_aa: CASSPDTDTQYF
v_call: TRBV7-2; clone_size: NA; d_call: NA; j_call: TRBJ1-1; cdr3_nt: TGTGCCAGCAGCTTATGGACAGTGAACACTGAAGCTTTCTTT; cdr3_aa: CASSLWTVNTEAFF
v_call: TRBV5-1; clone_size: NA; d_call: NA; j_call: TRBJ2-5; cdr3_nt: TGCGCCAGCAGCTTGGCCCCGGGGGAAGAAGAGACCCAGTACTTC; cdr3_aa: CASSLAPGEEETQYF
v_call: TRBV6-2/TRBV6-3; clone_size: NA; d_call: NA; j_call: TRBJ2-3; cdr3_nt: TGTGCCAGCAGTTACTTCCCGGGGGAGGCGCAGTATTTT; cdr3_aa: CASSYFPGEAQYF
v_call: TRBV30; clone_size: NA; d_call: NA; j_call: TRBJ2-7; cdr3_nt: TGTGCCTGCATATTTGGGGGGAAACAGTACTTC; cdr3_aa: CACIFGGKQYF
v_call: TRBV30; clone_size: NA; d_call: NA; j_call: TRBJ2-7; cdr3_nt: TGTGCCTGGAGTCCAAGCGGCGAGCAGTACTTC; cdr3_aa: CAWSPSGEQYF
v_call: TRBV7-2; clone_size: NA; d_call: NA; j_call: TRBJ2-3; cdr3_nt: TGTGCCAGCAGCTTAGTGGTACTAGGCACAGATACGCAGTATTTT; cdr3_aa: CASSLVVLGTDTQYF
v_call: TRBV6-5; clone_size: NA; d_call: NA; j_call: TRBJ1-1; cdr3_nt: TGTGCCAGCTACGGGGGGGACACTGAAGCTTTCTTT; cdr3_aa: CASYGGDTEAFF
v_call: TRBV5-5; clone_size: NA; d_call: TRBD1; j_call: TRBJ2-7; cdr3_nt: TGTGCCAGCAGCCGTGGCACCACAGGGGATCGTCACGAGCAGTACTTC; cdr3_aa: CASSRGTTGDRHEQYF
v_call: TRBV25-1; clone_size: NA; d_call: TRBD1; j_call: TRBJ2-3; cdr3_nt: TGTGCCAGCAGTGTGACAGGGGGTCCCACAGATACGCAGTATTTT; cdr3_aa: CASSVTGGPTDTQYF
v_call: TRBV7-2; clone_size: NA; d_call: NA; j_call: TRBJ1-2; cdr3_nt: TGTGCCAGCAGCCAACCCGGCGGAGGCTACACCTTC; cdr3_aa: CASSQPGGGYTF
v_call: TRBV27; clone_size: NA; d_call: TRBD2; j_call: TRBJ2-2; cdr3_nt: TGTGCCAGCAGTCCTTCTAGCGGGGGGGCACCCGGGGAGCTGTTTTTT; cdr3_aa: CASSPSSGGAPGELFF
v_call: TRBV19; clone_size: NA; d_call: NA; j_call: TRBJ2-2; cdr3_nt: TGTGCCAGTAGTACCCCCGGAGGAGCCGGGGAGCTGTTTTTT; cdr3_aa: CASSTPGGAGELFF
v_call: TRBV4-3; clone_size: NA; d_call: TRBD2; j_call: TRBJ2-7; cdr3_nt: TGCGCCAGCAGCCAAGGACTAGCGGGAGGCTACAAGCAGTACTTC; cdr3_aa: CASSQGLAGGYKQYF
v_call: TRBV5-1; clone_size: few; d_call: TRBD1; j_call: TRBJ1-3; cdr3_nt: TGCGCCAGCAGCTATACTCCAGGGGGAAGCTCTGGAAACACCATATATTTT; cdr3_aa: CASSYTPGGSSGNTIYF